The entry below gives a single TCR beta chain sequence along with its context. Its target is unknown. The data belong to a study of OX40 agonist ivuxolimab in advanced cancers. Study information: Enrollees could have had prior anti-PD-1, anti-PD-L1 or anti-CTLA-4 therapy, which roughly 40% had received.

Clones were sequenced by immunoSEQ multiplex PCR, and TCRdb holds only the in-frame ones, with some missing. The repertoire holds under 90,000 clones, with under 90% as singletons. Drawing of blood for sampling happened at baseline, at cycle 4 day 1, and at cycle 7 day 1. In germline, CDR1 is SGHAT, CDR2 FQNNGV. The CDR3 sequence is 13 residues long. The V gene end was trimmed by 8 bases and the J gene end by 7 bases; junction bases not matched to a gene: 7. Study-wide results and caveats: In general, CD8+ T cells held more expanded clones than CD4+ did, on average.

The sequence came from an adult with an advanced solid tumor such as melanoma, head and neck, liver or kidney cancer. This sequence joins TRBV11-2 and TRBJ1-4; 7 nucleotides align to TRBD1. Sequencing was performed on CD4+ or CD8+ T cells sorted from blood, taken in a trial of the OX40 agonist ivuxolimab. CDR3 loop: CASQGGRTEKLFF. The CDR3 DNA sequence: TGTGCCAGCCAGGGGGGTAGGACTGAAAAACTGTTTTTT. The full variable domain, completed using reference TRBV11-2 and TRBJ1-4, is EAGVAQSPRYKIIEKRQSVAFWCNPISGHATLYWYQQILGQGPKLLIQFQNNGVVDDSQLPKDRFSAERLKGVDSTLKIQPAKLEDSAVYLCASQGGRTEKLFFGSGTQLSVL.